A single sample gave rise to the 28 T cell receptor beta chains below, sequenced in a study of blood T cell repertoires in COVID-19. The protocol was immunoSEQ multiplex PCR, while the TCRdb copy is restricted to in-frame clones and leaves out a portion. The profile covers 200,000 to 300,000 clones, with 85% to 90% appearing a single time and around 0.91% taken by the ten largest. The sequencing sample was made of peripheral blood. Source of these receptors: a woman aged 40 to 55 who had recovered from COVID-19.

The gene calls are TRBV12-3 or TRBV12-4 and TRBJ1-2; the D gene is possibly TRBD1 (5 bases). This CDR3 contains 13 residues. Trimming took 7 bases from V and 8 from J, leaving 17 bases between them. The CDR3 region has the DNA TGTGCCAGCACCCAGGTCGGACATGGGGGCTACACCTTC. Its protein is CASTQVGHGGYTF.

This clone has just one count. CDR3 DNA: TGTGCCAGCAGCTTAGTACTCCGGGGGTCTGAAGCTTTCTTT. It is translated as CASSLVLRGSEAFF. The V gene is TRBV7-2, the J gene TRBJ1-1, with D tentatively TRBD1 (5 bases). V was trimmed by 1 base and J by 6 bases, leaving 12 bases between them. This CDR3 comprises 14 residues. Germline loops: CDR1 SGHTA, CDR2 FQGNSA.

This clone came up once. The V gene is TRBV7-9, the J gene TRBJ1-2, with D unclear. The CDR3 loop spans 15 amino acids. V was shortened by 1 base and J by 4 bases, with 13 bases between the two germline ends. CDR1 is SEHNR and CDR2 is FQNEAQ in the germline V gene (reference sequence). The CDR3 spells CASSLGGLRGYGYTF. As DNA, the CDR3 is TGTGCCAGCAGCTTAGGAGGGCTCCGGGGCTATGGCTACACCTTC.

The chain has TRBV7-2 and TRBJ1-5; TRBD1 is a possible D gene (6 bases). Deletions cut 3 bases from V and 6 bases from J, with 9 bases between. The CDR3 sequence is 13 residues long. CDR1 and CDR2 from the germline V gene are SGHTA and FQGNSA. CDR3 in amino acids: CASSLLQGQPQHF. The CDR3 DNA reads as TGTGCCAGCAGCTTGTTACAGGGTCAGCCCCAGCATTTT. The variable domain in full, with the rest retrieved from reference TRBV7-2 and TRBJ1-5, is GAGVSQSPSNKVTEKGKDVELRCDPISGHTALYWYRQSLGQGLEFLIYFQGNSAPDKSGLPSDRFSAERTGGSVSTLTIQRTQQEDSAVYLCASSLLQGQPQHFGDGTRLSIL.

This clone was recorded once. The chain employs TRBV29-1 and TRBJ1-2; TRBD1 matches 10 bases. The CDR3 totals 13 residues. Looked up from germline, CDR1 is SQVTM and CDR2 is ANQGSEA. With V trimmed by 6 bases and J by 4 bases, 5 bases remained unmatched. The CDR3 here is CSVRQGASYGYTF. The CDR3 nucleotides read TGCAGCGTCCGACAGGGGGCTTCCTATGGCTACACCTTC.

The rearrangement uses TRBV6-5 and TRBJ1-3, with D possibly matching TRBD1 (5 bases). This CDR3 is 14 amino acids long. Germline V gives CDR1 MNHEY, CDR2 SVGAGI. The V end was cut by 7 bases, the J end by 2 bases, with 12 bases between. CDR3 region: CASTTGGAGNTIYF. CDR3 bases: TGTGCCAGCACCACGGGGGGGGCTGGAAACACCATATATTTT.

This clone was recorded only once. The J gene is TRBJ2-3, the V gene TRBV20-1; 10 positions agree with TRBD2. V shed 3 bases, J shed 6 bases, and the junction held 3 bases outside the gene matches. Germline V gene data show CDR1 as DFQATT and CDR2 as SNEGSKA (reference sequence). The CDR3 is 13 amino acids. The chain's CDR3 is CSASGAGGDTQYF. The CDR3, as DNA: TGCAGTGCTAGTGGAGCGGGGGGGGATACGCAGTATTTT.

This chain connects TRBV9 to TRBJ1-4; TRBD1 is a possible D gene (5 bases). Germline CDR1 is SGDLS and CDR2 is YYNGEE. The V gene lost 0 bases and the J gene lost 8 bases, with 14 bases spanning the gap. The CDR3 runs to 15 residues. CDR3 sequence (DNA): TGTGCCAGCAGCGTAGGGGTGGGGCTGTTGGAAAAACTGTTTTTT. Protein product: CASSVGVGLLEKLFF. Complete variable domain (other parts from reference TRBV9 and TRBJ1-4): DSGVTQTPKHLITATGQRVTLRCSPRSGDLSVYWYQQSLDQGLQFLIQYYNGEERAKGNILERFSAQQFPDLHSELNLSSLELGDSALYFCASSVGVGLLEKLFFGSGTQLSVL.

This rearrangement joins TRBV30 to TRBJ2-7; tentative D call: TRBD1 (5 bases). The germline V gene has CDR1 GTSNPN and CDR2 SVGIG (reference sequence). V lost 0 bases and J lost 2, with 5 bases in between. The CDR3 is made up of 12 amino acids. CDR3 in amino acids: CAWSVGPYEQYV. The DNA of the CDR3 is TGTGCCTGGAGTGTGGGGCCCTACGAGCAGTACGTC.

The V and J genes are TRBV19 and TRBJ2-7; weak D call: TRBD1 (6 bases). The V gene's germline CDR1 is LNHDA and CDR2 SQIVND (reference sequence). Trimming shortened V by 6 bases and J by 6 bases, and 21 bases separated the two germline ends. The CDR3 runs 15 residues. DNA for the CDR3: TGTGCCAGTAGCCCACAGGGCCCCCGGCAGGGCGAGCAGTACTTC. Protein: CASSPQGPRQGEQYF.

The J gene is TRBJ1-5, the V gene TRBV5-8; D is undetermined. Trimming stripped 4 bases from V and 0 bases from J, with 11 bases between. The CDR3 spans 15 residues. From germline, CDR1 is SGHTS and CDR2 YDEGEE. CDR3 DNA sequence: TGTGCCAGCAGCCCCGGGGTGAATAGCAATCAGCCCCAGCATTTT. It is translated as CASSPGVNSNQPQHF. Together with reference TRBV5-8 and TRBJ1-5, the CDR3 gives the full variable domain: EAGVTQSPTHLIKTRGQQATLRCSPISGHTSVYWYQQALGLGLQFLLWYDEGEERNRGNFPPRFSGRQFPNYSSELNVNALELEDSALYLCASSPGVNSNQPQHFGDGTRLSIL.

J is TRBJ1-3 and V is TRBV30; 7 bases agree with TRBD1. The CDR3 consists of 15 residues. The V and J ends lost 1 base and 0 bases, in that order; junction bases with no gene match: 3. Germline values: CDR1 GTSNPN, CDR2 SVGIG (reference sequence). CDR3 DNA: TGTGCCTGGAGTGAGGGACAGTACTCTGGAAACACCATATATTTT. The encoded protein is CAWSEGQYSGNTIYF.

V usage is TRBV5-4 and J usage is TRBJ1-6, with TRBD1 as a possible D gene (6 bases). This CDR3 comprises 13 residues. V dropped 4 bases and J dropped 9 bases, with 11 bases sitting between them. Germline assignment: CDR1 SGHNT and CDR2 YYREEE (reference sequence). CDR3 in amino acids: CASSPGVGSPLHF. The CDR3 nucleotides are TGTGCCAGCAGCCCAGGGGTGGGTTCACCCCTCCACTTT.

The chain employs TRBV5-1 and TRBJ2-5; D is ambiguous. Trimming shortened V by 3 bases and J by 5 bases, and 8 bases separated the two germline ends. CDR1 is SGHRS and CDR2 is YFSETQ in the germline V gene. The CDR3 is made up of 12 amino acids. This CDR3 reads CASSYFPETQYF. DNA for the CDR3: TGCGCCAGCAGCTACTTCCCTGAGACCCAGTACTTC.

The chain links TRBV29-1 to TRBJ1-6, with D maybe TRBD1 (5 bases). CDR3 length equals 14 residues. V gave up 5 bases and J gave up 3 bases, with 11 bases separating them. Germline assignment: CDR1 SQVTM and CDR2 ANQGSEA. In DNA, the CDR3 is TGCAGCGTTCGATACACAGGCTATAATTCACCCCTCCACTTT. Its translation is CSVRYTGYNSPLHF.

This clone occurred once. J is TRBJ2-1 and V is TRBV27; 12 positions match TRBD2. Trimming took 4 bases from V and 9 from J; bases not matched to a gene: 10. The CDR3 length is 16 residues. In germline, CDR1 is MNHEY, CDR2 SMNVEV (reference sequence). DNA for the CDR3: TGTGCCAGCAGTTCCCGACCTCGACTAGCGGGAGTTGAGCAGTTCTTC. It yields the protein CASSSRPRLAGVEQFF.

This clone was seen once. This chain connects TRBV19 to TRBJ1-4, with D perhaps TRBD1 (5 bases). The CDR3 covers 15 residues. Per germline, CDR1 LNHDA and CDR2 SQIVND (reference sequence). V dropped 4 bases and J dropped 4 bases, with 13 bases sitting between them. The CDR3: CASSNTGAHNEKLFF. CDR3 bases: TGTGCCAGTAGTAATACAGGAGCTCATAATGAAAAACTGTTTTTT.

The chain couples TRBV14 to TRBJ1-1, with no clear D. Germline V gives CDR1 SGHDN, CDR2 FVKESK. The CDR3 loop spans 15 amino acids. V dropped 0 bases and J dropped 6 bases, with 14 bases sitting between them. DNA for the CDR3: TGTGCCAGCAGCCAAGATTTCGGCCAGGCACCTGAAGCTTTCTTT. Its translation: CASSQDFGQAPEAFF.

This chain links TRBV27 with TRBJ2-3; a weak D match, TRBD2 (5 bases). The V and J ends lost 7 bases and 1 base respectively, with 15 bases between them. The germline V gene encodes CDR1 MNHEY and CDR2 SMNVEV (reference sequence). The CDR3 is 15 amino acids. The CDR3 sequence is CASNPRGSGTDTQYF. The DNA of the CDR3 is TGTGCCAGCAATCCCCGGGGTTCTGGCACAGATACGCAGTATTTT.

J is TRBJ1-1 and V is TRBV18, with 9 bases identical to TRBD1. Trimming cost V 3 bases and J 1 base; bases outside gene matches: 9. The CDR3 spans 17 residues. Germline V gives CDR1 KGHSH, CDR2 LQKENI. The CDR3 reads CASSPLQGALANTEAFF. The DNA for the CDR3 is TGTGCCAGCTCACCGCTACAGGGGGCTCTGGCGAACACTGAAGCTTTCTTT.

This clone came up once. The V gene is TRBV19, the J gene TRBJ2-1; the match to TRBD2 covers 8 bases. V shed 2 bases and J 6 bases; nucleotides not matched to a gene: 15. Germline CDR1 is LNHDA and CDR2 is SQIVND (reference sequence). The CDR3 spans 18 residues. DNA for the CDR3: TGTGCCAGTAGTATATCCTCAACTGGACTAGCCGGCCTCAATGAGCAGTTCTTC. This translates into CASSISSTGLAGLNEQFF.

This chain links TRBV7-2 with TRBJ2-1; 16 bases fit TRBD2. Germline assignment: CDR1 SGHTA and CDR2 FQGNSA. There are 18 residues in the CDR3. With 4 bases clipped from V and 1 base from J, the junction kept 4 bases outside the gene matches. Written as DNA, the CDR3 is TGTGCCAGCAGCTCCCCGGGACTAGCGGGAGGGTCCTACAATGAGCAGTTCTTC. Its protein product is CASSSPGLAGGSYNEQFF.

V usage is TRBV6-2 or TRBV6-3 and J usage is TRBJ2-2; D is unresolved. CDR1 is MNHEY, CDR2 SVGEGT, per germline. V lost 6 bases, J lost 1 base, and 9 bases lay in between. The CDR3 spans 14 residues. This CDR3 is CASSHAGNTGELFF. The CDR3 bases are TGTGCCAGCAGCCACGCCGGGAACACCGGGGAGCTGTTTTTT.

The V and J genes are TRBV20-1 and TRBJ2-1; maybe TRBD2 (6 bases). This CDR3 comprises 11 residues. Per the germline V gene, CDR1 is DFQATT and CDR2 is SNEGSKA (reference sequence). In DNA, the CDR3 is TGCCGCCCTACAGCGGGCAATGAGCAGTTCTTC. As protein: CRPTAGNEQFF.

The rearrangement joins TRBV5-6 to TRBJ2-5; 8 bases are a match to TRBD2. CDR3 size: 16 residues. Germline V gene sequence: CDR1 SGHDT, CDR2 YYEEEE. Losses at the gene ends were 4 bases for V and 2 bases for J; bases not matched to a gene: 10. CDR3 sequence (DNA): TGTGCCAGCAGCCGATTCCAGGGCGGGGGGCAAGAGACCCAGTACTTC. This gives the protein CASSRFQGGGQETQYF.

CDR3 region: CATRGTSGTRGTDTQYF. The CDR3 nucleotides are TGTGCCACCCGAGGGACTAGCGGGACCCGGGGAACAGATACGCAGTATTTT. The chain employs TRBV19 and TRBJ2-3; 13 bases are shared with TRBD2. The CDR3 spans 17 residues. Trimming removed 10 bases from V and 3 bases from J; junction bases left unmatched: 13. Looked up from germline, CDR1 is LNHDA and CDR2 is SQIVND (reference sequence).

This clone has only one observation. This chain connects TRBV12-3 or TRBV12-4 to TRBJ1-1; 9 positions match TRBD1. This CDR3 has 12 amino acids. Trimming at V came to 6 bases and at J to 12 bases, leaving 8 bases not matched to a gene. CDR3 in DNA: TGTGCCAGCAGCCCGGGACAGGGTTTGTCTTTCTTT. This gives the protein CASSPGQGLSFF.

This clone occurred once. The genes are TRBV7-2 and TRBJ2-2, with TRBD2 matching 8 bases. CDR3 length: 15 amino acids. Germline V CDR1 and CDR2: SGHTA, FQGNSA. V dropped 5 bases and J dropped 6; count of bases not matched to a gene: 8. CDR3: CASSPGLVGAGELFF. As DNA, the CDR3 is TGTGCCAGCAGCCCGGGACTAGTCGGGGCCGGGGAGCTGTTTTTT.